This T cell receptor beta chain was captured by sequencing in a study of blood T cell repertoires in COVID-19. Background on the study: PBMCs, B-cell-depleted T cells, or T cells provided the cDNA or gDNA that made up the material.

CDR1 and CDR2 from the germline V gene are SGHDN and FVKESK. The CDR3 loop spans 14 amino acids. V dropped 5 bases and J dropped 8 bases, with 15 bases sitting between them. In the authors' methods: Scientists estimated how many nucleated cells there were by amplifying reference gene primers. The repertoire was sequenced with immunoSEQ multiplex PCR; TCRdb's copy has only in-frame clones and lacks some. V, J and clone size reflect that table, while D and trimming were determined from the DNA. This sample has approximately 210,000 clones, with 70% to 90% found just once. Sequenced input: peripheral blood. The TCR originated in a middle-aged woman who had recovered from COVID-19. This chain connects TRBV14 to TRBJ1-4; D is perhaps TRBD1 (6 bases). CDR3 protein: CASSSVGGVEKLFF. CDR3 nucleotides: TGTGCCAGCAGCTCGGTAGGGGGGGTCGAAAAACTGTTTTTT.